The 8 T cell receptor beta chains in this list originate from one sample, sequenced in a study of early T cells in non-severe SARS-CoV-2 infection. One entry per CDR3 protein, called by TCRdb with MiXCR from the 5' RACE reads. The data contain approximately 50,000 distinct CDR3 sequences, about 10% of them seen just once; the ten biggest clones take up 13%. Sequenced: whole blood. These receptors were taken from an adult who was a healthcare worker with PCR-confirmed SARS-CoV-2 infection or an uninfected control (not recorded which).

This rearrangement joins TRBV5-6 to TRBJ2-5, with 9 bases matching TRBD1. This CDR3 region has 17 residues. CDR1 is SGHDT and CDR2 is YYEEEE in the germline V gene. V was pared by 3 bases and J by 1 base, with 10 bases of the junction left unmatched. CDR3 sequence reads: CASSSFGGTGLQETQYF. CDR3 bases: TGTGCCAGCAGCTCCTTCGGGGGGACAGGGCTCCAAGAGACCCAGTACTTC.

This clonotype was seen only a few times. The chain links TRBV29-1 to TRBJ2-3; 7 bases align to TRBD1. V was pared by 7 bases and J by 2 bases, with 6 bases of the junction left unmatched. Germline loops: CDR1 SQVTM, CDR2 ANQGSEA. The CDR3 totals 13 residues. In DNA, the CDR3 is TGCAGCGCGGGGACAGATCCCACAGATACGCAGTATTTT. This gives the protein CSAGTDPTDTQYF.

This clonotype was seen only a few times. The chain links TRBV20-1 to TRBJ1-4; D might be TRBD1 (5 bases). The V gene lost 0 bases and the J gene lost 6 bases, with 11 bases spanning the gap. Germline lookup yields CDR1 DFQATT and CDR2 SNEGSKA (reference sequence). This CDR3 spans 14 amino acids. In nucleotides, the CDR3 is TGCAGTGCTAGAGATGGTCAGGGAGATGAAAAACTGTTTTTT. Its translation: CSARDGQGDEKLFF.

This clonotype was picked up many times. The rearrangement links TRBV7-9 to TRBJ2-5, with TRBD2 identical over 11 bases. V trimming: 1 base; J trimming: 3 bases; junction bases outside the gene matches: 1. Germline assignment: CDR1 SEHNR and CDR2 FQNEAQ (reference sequence). This CDR3 is built from 15 residues. CDR3 DNA: TGTGCCAGCAGCTTAGGGGGACTAGCGGAAGAGACCCAGTACTTC. It encodes CASSLGGLAEETQYF.

This clonotype was observed many times. J is TRBJ2-3 and V is TRBV7-9; D gene unclear. CDR1 is SEHNR, CDR2 FQNEAQ, per germline (reference sequence). With 1 base removed from V and 2 bases from J, the gap between germline ends came to 7 bases. The CDR3 spans 14 residues. The CDR3 DNA is TGTGCCAGCAGCTTAGAGGGATCCACAGATACGCAGTATTTT. It translates to CASSLEGSTDTQYF.

This clonotype was detected a few times. The rearrangement links TRBV7-8 to TRBJ1-1; D gene unclear. V dropped 3 bases and J dropped 0 bases, with 5 bases sitting between them. Germline V gene lookup returns CDR1 SGHVS and CDR2 FQNEAQ. The CDR3 has 13 amino acids. The CDR3 is CASSFDLNTEAFF. The CDR3 nucleotides read TGTGCCAGCAGCTTTGATTTGAACACTGAAGCTTTCTTT.

This chain connects TRBV7-3 to TRBJ2-5, with D perhaps TRBD1 (5 bases). V was shortened by 5 bases and J by 1 base, with 11 bases between the two germline ends. The germline gives CDR1 SGHTA, CDR2 FQGTGA. This CDR3 contains 14 residues. The CDR3 reads CASSLTGRQETQYF. CDR3 in DNA: TGTGCCAGCAGCCTTACAGGACGCCAAGAGACCCAGTACTTC.

There are many counts of this clonotype. The rearrangement uses TRBV18 and TRBJ2-1; the match to TRBD2 covers 11 bases. This CDR3 is 15 amino acids long. V gave up 6 bases and J gave up 6 bases; unmatched junction bases: 7. Germline values: CDR1 KGHSH, CDR2 LQKENI. The CDR3 DNA sequence: TGTGCCAGCTCTATGACTAGCGGGATGGGCAATGAGCAGTTCTTC. Protein: CASSMTSGMGNEQFF.